This T cell receptor beta chain was captured in a study of blood T cells in healthy people across ages. Study at large: The capture of about one barcoded beta molecule per two T cells was achieved by template switching. Study outcomes and limitations: A strong correlation was seen between TCR beta diversity and naive T cell percentage.

The germline gives CDR1 SNHLY, CDR2 FYNNEI. The CDR3 consists of 15 residues. The V and J ends lost 2 bases and 12 bases respectively, with 17 bases between them. PCR was performed a second time for about 7 to 11 cycles using a sample-barcoded 5' primer and a J-beta primer mix. TCRdb re-called the 5' RACE reads through MiXCR, storing one row per CDR3 protein. Of over 1,200,000 distinct CDR3 sequences listed, around 55% were seen once; the top ten hold 6.5% to 8%. As regards this clonotype: What it binds is unknown.

Source material: blood. The sequence came from a man aged 18-30 years in good health. The chain links TRBV2 to TRBJ1-6; D may be TRBD1 (5 bases). The CDR3 sequence is CASSERQGGSLPLHF. The CDR3 DNA follows: TGTGCCAGCAGTGAACGGCAGGGTGGTAGTTTACCCCTCCACTTT.